These 32 T cell receptor beta chains share one sample of origin, sequenced in a study of cytomegalovirus exposure and HLA in healthy donors. Researchers ran the PCR with 60 Vbeta and 13 Jbeta primers. TCRdb's copy holds only in-frame clones and misses some; the assay was immunoSEQ multiplex PCR. The sample carries about 140,000 clones, approximately 80% recorded once. Sequenced input: PBMCs. Source of these receptors: a woman between 18 and 29 years old in good health and CMV-seropositive.

The CDR3 spells CASSLEGQGAVGYTF. In nucleotides, the CDR3 is TGTGCCAGCAGCTTAGAAGGGCAGGGGGCGGTCGGCTACACCTTC. The chain employs TRBV11-2 and TRBJ1-2, with 8 positions matching TRBD1. After removal of 0 bases from V and 8 bases from J, the junction contained 8 bases not matched to a gene. Germline CDR1 and CDR2: SGHAT and FQNNGV. The CDR3 spans 15 residues.

This chain uses TRBV27 with TRBJ2-5; 7 positions agree with TRBD2. The V and J ends lost 7 bases and 3 bases, in that order; junction bases with no gene match: 11. The CDR3 covers 15 residues. Germline CDR1 is MNHEY and CDR2 is SMNVEV (reference sequence). The CDR3 DNA reads as TGTGCCAGCACCAGATTGGGGGGAGGGAAAGAGACCCAGTACTTC. It yields the protein CASTRLGGGKETQYF.

This clone has more than one count but fewer than ten. The chain is built from TRBV5-3 and TRBJ2-6; D gene ambiguous. TRBV5-3 is an open reading frame whose function is uncertain. With 2 bases removed from V and 4 bases from J, the gap between germline ends came to 4 bases. The CDR3 contains 13 residues. The CDR3 region is CARSFIGANVLTF. CDR3 coding DNA: TGTGCCAGAAGCTTTATCGGGGCCAACGTCCTGACTTTC.

This clone has more than one count but fewer than ten. The rearrangement links TRBV29-1 to TRBJ1-2; TRBD1 aligns across 7 bases. The germline V gene has CDR1 SQVTM and CDR2 ANQGSEA. CDR3 length: 14 amino acids. Trimming at V came to 6 bases and at J to 3 bases, leaving 10 bases not matched to a gene. CDR3 protein: CSVRQGTLDYGYTF. The CDR3 DNA reads as TGCAGCGTGAGACAGGGTACCTTGGACTATGGCTACACCTTC. The whole variable domain, remainder taken from reference TRBV29-1 and TRBJ1-2, is SAVISQKPSRDICQRGTSLTIQCQVDSQVTMMFWYRQQPGQSLTLIATANQGSEATYESGFVIDKFPISRPNLTFSTLTVSNMSPEDSSIYLCSVRQGTLDYGYTFGSGTRLTVV.

This clone was seen a single time. V usage is TRBV21-1 and J usage is TRBJ2-7; the table gives TRBD1 as D, unverified against the DNA. TRBV21-1 represents a pseudogene. The CDR3 extends over 15 amino acids. The CDR3 reads CASSPQGSSSYEQYF. Written as DNA, the CDR3 is TGTGCCAGCAGCCCACAGGGGTCGAGCTCCTACGAGCAGTACTTC.

This chain uses TRBV27 with TRBJ2-7; 8 nucleotides match TRBD2. CDR3 size: 14 residues. V was clipped by 5 bases and J by 5 bases; unmatched bases: 8. Germline values: CDR1 MNHEY, CDR2 SMNVEV (reference sequence). In DNA form, the CDR3 reads TGTGCCAGCAGTAAGGCGGGGGGTGGCCACGAGCAGTACTTC. This translates into CASSKAGGGHEQYF.

V usage is TRBV15 and J usage is TRBJ1-6, with no clear D. Looked up from germline, CDR1 is LNHNV and CDR2 is YYDKDF (reference sequence). V was shortened by 0 bases and J by 5 bases, with 8 bases between the two germline ends. The CDR3 extends over 15 amino acids. The CDR3: CATSRDSQNNSPLHF. The DNA for the CDR3 is TGTGCCACCAGCAGAGATTCCCAGAATAATTCACCCCTCCACTTT.

The V call is TRBV19, the J call TRBJ1-2; no firm D call. The germline gives CDR1 LNHDA, CDR2 SQIVND (reference sequence). The V end was cut by 5 bases, the J end by 5 bases, with 15 bases between. The CDR3 extends over 14 amino acids. The CDR3 loop is CASSPEMVGYGYTF. CDR3 bases: TGTGCCAGTAGTCCTGAGATGGTTGGTTATGGCTACACCTTC. Drawing the rest from reference TRBV19 and TRBJ1-2, the complete variable domain is DGGITQSPKYLFRKEGQNVTLSCEQNLNHDAMYWYRQDPGQGLRLIYYSQIVNDFQKGDIAEGYSVSREKKESFPLTVTSAQKNPTAFYLCASSPEMVGYGYTFGSGTRLTVV.

The genes are TRBV29-1 and TRBJ2-2, with TRBD2 matching over 8 bases. The CDR3 is made up of 14 amino acids. Germline V CDR1 and CDR2: SQVTM, ANQGSEA. V lost 5 bases to trimming and J lost 2 bases; unmatched junction nucleotides: 4. The CDR3 region has the DNA TGCAGCGTTAGGACTAGCTATAACACCGGGGAGCTGTTTTTT. It encodes CSVRTSYNTGELFF.

There are a few counts of this clone. V and J are TRBV18 and TRBJ1-5; the match to TRBD1 covers 8 bases. The V segment lost 4 bases and the J segment 1 base; nucleotides outside the gene matches: 3. Per the germline V gene, CDR1 is KGHSH and CDR2 is LQKENI. This CDR3 has 15 residues. The CDR3 spells CASSRTGLSNQPQHF. In DNA form, the CDR3 reads TGTGCCAGCTCACGGACAGGGTTAAGCAATCAGCCCCAGCATTTT. The whole variable domain, filled in from reference TRBV18 and TRBJ1-5, reads NAGVMQNPRHLVRRRGQEARLRCSPMKGHSHVYWYRQLPEEGLKFMVYLQKENIIDESGMPKERFSAEFPKEGPSILRIQQVVRGDSAAYFCASSRTGLSNQPQHFGDGTRLSIL.

This clone was counted once. The chain recombines TRBV5-8 with TRBJ1-6; perhaps TRBD1 as D (6 bases). Trimming removed 0 bases from V and 9 bases from J, with 16 bases in between. The CDR3 sequence is 16 residues long. From germline, CDR1 is SGHTS and CDR2 YDEGEE. The CDR3 sequence: CASSLAKLGRGSPLHF. The CDR3 nucleotides read TGTGCCAGCAGCTTGGCCAAGCTGGGCAGGGGTTCACCCCTCCACTTT.

V usage is TRBV5-4 and J usage is TRBJ1-2; D is unresolved. Germline lookup yields CDR1 SGHNT and CDR2 YYREEE (reference sequence). This CDR3 is built from 11 residues. Trimming pared 3 bases from V and 8 bases from J, leaving 8 bases between. The CDR3 spells CASSSRGGYTF. DNA for the CDR3: TGTGCCAGCAGCTCCCGAGGAGGCTACACCTTC.

The CDR3 DNA reads TGTGCCAGCAGCTGGACAGGGGACAATGAGCAGTTCTTC. The encoded protein is CASSWTGDNEQFF. The rearrangement links TRBV7-8 to TRBJ2-1; 9 bases map to TRBD1. Germline values: CDR1 SGHVS, CDR2 FQNEAQ. V was clipped by 4 bases and J by 5 bases; unmatched bases: 0. The CDR3 is made up of 13 amino acids.

The chain couples TRBV7-6 to TRBJ1-2; D perhaps matches TRBD1 (5 bases). This CDR3 contains 15 residues. V dropped 3 bases and J dropped 4 bases, with 15 bases sitting between them. CDR1 is SGHVS and CDR2 is FNYEAQ in the germline V gene. As DNA, the CDR3 is TGTGCCAGCAGCTTGGCTTCGACGGGACTCTATGGCTACACCTTC. Translating gives CASSLASTGLYGYTF.

This chain links TRBV9 with TRBJ1-1, with TRBD1 matching 8 bases. Germline lookup yields CDR1 SGDLS and CDR2 YYNGEE. This CDR3 has 17 residues. Trimming removed 2 bases from V and 3 bases from J; junction bases left unmatched: 12. CDR3: CASSVRTGGLGDTEAFF. The CDR3 DNA reads as TGTGCCAGCAGCGTGCGCACAGGGGGACTCGGTGACACTGAAGCTTTCTTT.

This chain connects TRBV18 to TRBJ1-5; D may be TRBD1 (5 bases). Germline V gives CDR1 KGHSH, CDR2 LQKENI. The CDR3 is 15 amino acids. The V and J ends lost 3 bases and 7 bases respectively, with 16 bases between them. The CDR3 nucleotides are TGTGCCAGCTCACCTGTAGGGCAGGGCGGCCAGCCCCAGCATTTT. As protein: CASSPVGQGGQPQHF.

This sequence joins TRBV5-4 and TRBJ2-1; 8 nucleotides agree with TRBD2. The trim removed 2 bases at V and 4 bases at J, leaving 5 bases unmatched. This CDR3 has 15 residues. Germline CDR1 reads SGHNT; CDR2 reads YYREEE (reference sequence). CDR3 in amino acids: CASSFSGTIYNEQFF. CDR3 nucleotide sequence: TGTGCCAGCAGCTTTAGCGGGACAATATACAATGAGCAGTTCTTC.

This clone has a handful of counts. V usage is TRBV19 and J usage is TRBJ2-1; D is perhaps TRBD1 (7 bases). The length of the CDR3 is 15 residues. Trimming removed 9 bases at V and 6 bases at J, with 21 bases between. Looked up from germline, CDR1 is LNHDA and CDR2 is SQIVND (reference sequence). The CDR3 region is CASETSGGSVNEQFF. As DNA, the CDR3 is TGTGCCAGCGAGACCTCAGGGGGGTCCGTCAATGAGCAGTTCTTC.

The chain links TRBV5-1 to TRBJ1-1, with D perhaps matching TRBD1 (6 bases). Trimming stripped 1 base from V and 7 bases from J, with 11 bases between. Germline lookup yields CDR1 SGHRS and CDR2 YFSETQ. CDR3 length: 13 residues. CDR3 in DNA: TGCGCCAGCAGCTTGCAGGGGCCGGGTGAAGCTTTCTTT. It encodes CASSLQGPGEAFF.

The gene calls are TRBV14 and TRBJ2-1, with D uncertain. Per the germline V gene, CDR1 is SGHDN and CDR2 is FVKESK. Trimming pared 3 bases from V and 0 bases from J, leaving 18 bases between. The CDR3 length is 18 residues. Here the CDR3 reads CASSQFDGTHPSYNEQFF. The CDR3 nucleotides are TGTGCCAGCAGCCAGTTTGATGGCACGCACCCCTCCTACAATGAGCAGTTCTTC.

This clone was seen a handful of times. The gene calls are TRBV28 and TRBJ2-5; 8 nucleotides match TRBD1. The DNA matches TRBJ2-7 better at its end, which makes the J call doubtful. Germline lookup yields CDR1 MDHEN and CDR2 SYDVKM. The CDR3 is 14 residues long. The CDR3 nucleotides read TGTGCCAGCAGCCGGACAGGGAGAGGCTACGAGCAGTACTTC. Its translation: CASSRTGRGYEQYF.

The gene calls are TRBV7-9 and TRBJ1-2; TRBD1 is a possible D gene (5 bases). The germline gives CDR1 SEHNR, CDR2 FQNEAQ (reference sequence). Trimming pared 4 bases from V and 11 bases from J, leaving 14 bases between. The CDR3 is 12 residues long. CDR3 sequence reads: CASSWGGVHYTF. The DNA of the CDR3 is TGTGCCAGCAGCTGGGGGGGGGTTCATTACACCTTC.

This clone showed up just a few times. This chain connects TRBV7-9 to TRBJ2-5; 9 bases agree with TRBD1. The trim removed 3 bases at V and 3 bases at J, leaving 11 bases unmatched. The CDR3 has 17 residues. The germline gives CDR1 SEHNR, CDR2 FQNEAQ (reference sequence). For the CDR3, the DNA is TGTGCCAGCAGCTTTCCGCACAGGGGGCAGCTCGAAGAGACCCAGTACTTC. This gives the protein CASSFPHRGQLEETQYF.

This clone has a single count. The chain combines TRBV9 with TRBJ2-5, with TRBD1 as a possible D gene (6 bases). Per germline, CDR1 SGDLS and CDR2 YYNGEE. The CDR3 loop spans 16 amino acids. V lost 2 bases to trimming and J lost 0 bases, with 14 bases between them. The CDR3 loop is CASSVGAASHQETQYF. As DNA, the CDR3 is TGTGCCAGCAGCGTGGGGGCGGCTTCCCACCAAGAGACCCAGTACTTC. Full variable domain (outside the CDR3, taken from reference TRBV9 and TRBJ2-5): DSGVTQTPKHLITATGQRVTLRCSPRSGDLSVYWYQQSLDQGLQFLIQYYNGEERAKGNILERFSAQQFPDLHSELNLSSLELGDSALYFCASSVGAASHQETQYFGPGTRLLVL.

The chain recombines TRBV27 with TRBJ1-5; D is unclear. V lost 6 bases, J lost 7 bases, and 19 bases lay in between. Germline assignment: CDR1 MNHEY and CDR2 SMNVEV (reference sequence). The CDR3 consists of 15 residues. The CDR3 DNA sequence: TGTGCCAGCAGCCGCGGGAGCACCAGCCGACAGCCCCAGCATTTT. Protein: CASSRGSTSRQPQHF.

This chain connects TRBV7-2 to TRBJ2-2, with D tentatively TRBD1 (6 bases). The germline V gene encodes CDR1 SGHTA and CDR2 FQGNSA. The CDR3 totals 15 residues. V lost 1 base to trimming and J lost 5 bases, with 11 bases between them. The CDR3 sequence is CASSLGAGETGELFF. CDR3 coding DNA: TGTGCCAGCAGCTTAGGGGCAGGGGAAACCGGGGAGCTGTTTTTT.

The chain carries TRBV9 and TRBJ1-4; D may be TRBD1 (5 bases). V gave up 4 bases and J gave up 8 bases, with 21 bases separating them. The germline gives CDR1 SGDLS, CDR2 YYNGEE. CDR3 length equals 16 residues. CDR3 sequence reads: CASSIGTVSGGEKLFF. The CDR3, as DNA: TGTGCCAGCAGCATCGGGACCGTTAGCGGGGGGGAAAAACTGTTTTTT.

The CDR3: CASSLGPSAEQFF. CDR3 nucleotides: TGTGCCAGCAGCTTGGGTCCGAGTGCAGAGCAGTTCTTC. The chain carries TRBV5-8 and TRBJ2-1; D not certain. The CDR3 extends over 13 amino acids. The V and J ends lost 0 bases and 10 bases respectively, with 11 bases between them. Germline V gene data show CDR1 as SGHTS and CDR2 as YDEGEE.

This chain connects TRBV10-1 to TRBJ2-3; D is possibly TRBD1 (6 bases). This CDR3 spans 14 amino acids. Trimming removed 6 bases from V and 5 bases from J, with 15 bases in between. Germline assignment: CDR1 WNHNN and CDR2 SYGVQD (reference sequence). CDR3 sequence reads: CASSGLTGGDTQYF. The CDR3 DNA reads TGCGCCAGCAGCGGACTGACAGGTGGAGATACGCAGTATTTT.

J is TRBJ2-7 and V is TRBV5-4, with D perhaps TRBD1 (6 bases). CDR3 length: 14 amino acids. Germline CDR1 reads SGHNT; CDR2 reads YYREEE (reference sequence). V lost 3 bases, J lost 2 bases, and 12 bases lay in between. CDR3 coding DNA: TGTGCCAGCAGCTCAACTCAGGGGCCCTACGAGCAGTACTTC. This codes for CASSSTQGPYEQYF.

The V call is TRBV15, the J call TRBJ1-1, with D perhaps TRBD1 (5 bases). The ends were cut back, 1 base at V and 4 bases at J, with 16 bases in the middle. Germline V gives CDR1 LNHNV, CDR2 YYDKDF (reference sequence). CDR3 length equals 16 residues. The CDR3 protein is CATSRAGRGSTTEAFF. The CDR3 DNA is TGTGCCACCAGCAGAGCGGGTAGGGGAAGTACCACTGAAGCTTTCTTT.

The chain recombines TRBV5-1 with TRBJ1-1, with D possibly matching TRBD1 (6 bases). This CDR3 spans 15 amino acids. CDR1 and CDR2 from the germline V gene are SGHRS and YFSETQ. Trimming removed 5 bases at V and 4 bases at J, with 18 bases between. The CDR3 sequence: CASRTASQGTTEAFF. CDR3 DNA: TGCGCCAGCAGAACTGCCTCACAGGGAACCACTGAAGCTTTCTTT.